This T cell receptor (beta chain) was captured by sequencing in a study of T cell repertoires in cytomegalovirus infection. Study background: Indications came from public TCR beta signatures; they pointed to CMV infection and to a matching HLA type. Findings and caveats of the study: In two of eight donors, the top clonotype was HLA-C-restricted CMV-specific.

TCRdb independently ran MiXCR on the reads; one entry per CDR3 protein. There are hundreds of thousands of distinct CDR3 sequences in the sample; 29% occur only once, and around 18% lies in the top ten. In regard to this clonotype: No antigen is known for it.

The source was cultured PBMCs, collected from culture after CMV antigen stimulation. The TCR sequence derives from a human donor in good health (CMV status not recorded). Some clones in this sample may be carry-over from other donors' samples.

The CDR3 bases are TGTGCCAGCAGCTCAGTGGGGGATTCTGGAAACACCATATATTTT. Amino acids: CASSSVGDSGNTIYF. This chain uses TRBV11-2 with TRBJ1-3, with TRBD1 as a possible D gene (5 bases). Trimming took 4 bases from V and 1 from J, leaving 11 bases between them. The CDR3 is made up of 15 amino acids. Germline CDR1 SGHAT, CDR2 FQNNGV.